The clone carrying this TCR beta chain was seen more than once but under ten times. Antigen unknown. TCRdb independently ran MiXCR on the reads; one entry per CDR3 protein. The sample lists roughly 69,000 distinct CDR3 sequences, roughly a fifth seen once, with about 69% in the top ten. The data originate from a study of T cell repertoires in cytomegalovirus infection. Study-wide background: Peptides in the study included HLA-C-restricted and HLA-B-restricted CMV epitopes. Indications of both CMV infection and matching HLA type were provided by public TCR beta signatures.

This CDR3 has 16 amino acids. Germline CDR1 LGHNA, CDR2 YNFKEQ. The J segment lost 2 bases and the V segment lost 3 bases, leaving 9 bases of the junction unmatched. Study-level points and caveats: Individuals carrying CMV plus the relevant HLA were identified by cumulative frequency of public TCR beta families. Across the ex vivo response, the dominant clonotypes were HLA-C-restricted CMV-specific TCR beta clonotypes.

Sequencing used CD8+ T cells from cultured PBMCs, obtained from culture after CMV antigen stimulation. This TCR came from a human donor in good health (CMV status not recorded). Some clones in this sample may be carry-over from other donors' samples. This chain uses TRBV4-2 with TRBJ1-2, with TRBD1 matching over 7 bases. For the CDR3, the DNA is TGTGCCAGCAGCCAGGAAGAAACAGGGGCAAACTATGGCTACACCTTC. Protein: CASSQEETGANYGYTF.